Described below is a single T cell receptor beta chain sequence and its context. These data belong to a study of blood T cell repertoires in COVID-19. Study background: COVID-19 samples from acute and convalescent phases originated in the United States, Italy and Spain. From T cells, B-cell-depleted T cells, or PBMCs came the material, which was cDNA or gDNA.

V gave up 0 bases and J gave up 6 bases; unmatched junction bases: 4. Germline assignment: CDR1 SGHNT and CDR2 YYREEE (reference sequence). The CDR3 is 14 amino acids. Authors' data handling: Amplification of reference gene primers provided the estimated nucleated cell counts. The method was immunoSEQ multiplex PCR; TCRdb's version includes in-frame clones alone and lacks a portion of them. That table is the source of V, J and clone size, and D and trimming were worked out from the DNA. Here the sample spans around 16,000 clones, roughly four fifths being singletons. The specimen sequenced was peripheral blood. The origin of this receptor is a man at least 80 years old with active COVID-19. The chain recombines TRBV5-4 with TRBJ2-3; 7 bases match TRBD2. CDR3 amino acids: CASSLDGLDDTQYF. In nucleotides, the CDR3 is TGTGCCAGCAGCTTGGATGGACTAGACGATACGCAGTATTTT.